The 32 T cell receptor beta chains below come from one sample, sequenced in a study of a mutant IDH1 vaccine in newly diagnosed glioma. The sample's time point: baseline, week 1 (first vaccination visit). Documented treatment: pre-vaccination baseline after standard-of-care therapy. Using immunoSEQ multiplex PCR, the repertoire was profiled, and TCRdb retains in-frame clones only, with some absent. The repertoire includes 85,000 to 100,000 clones, under 90% of them detected once, and 7.4% sits in the top ten. Here the sequenced sample was PBMCs, taken from a glioma patient treated with radiotherapy, temozolomide or both. The receptors come from a woman aged 50 to 60 with glioma.

The genes are TRBV4-1 and TRBJ1-1, with TRBD1 matching 7 bases. J was trimmed by 0 bases and V by 3 bases; bases with no gene match: 4. The CDR3 extends over 15 amino acids. The germline CDR1 and CDR2 sequences are MGHRA and YSYEKL. This CDR3 is CASSQPDRVNTEAFF. The CDR3 DNA sequence: TGCGCCAGCAGCCAGCCCGACAGGGTGAACACTGAAGCTTTCTTT.

J is TRBJ1-6 and V is TRBV5-1; D is perhaps TRBD1 (6 bases). Germline V gene sequence: CDR1 SGHRS, CDR2 YFSETQ. This CDR3 has 16 amino acids. The V end was cut by 4 bases, the J end by 8 bases, with 19 bases between. CDR3 sequence reads: CASSPRGGTRDSPLHF. The CDR3 DNA is TGCGCCAGCAGCCCGAGGGGGGGGACGAGGGATTCACCCCTCCACTTT. The variable domain in full, with the rest retrieved from reference TRBV5-1 and TRBJ1-6, is KAGVTQTPRYLIKTRGQQVTLSCSPISGHRSVSWYQQTPGQGLQFLFEYFSETQRNKGNFPGRFSGRQFSNSRSEMNVSTLELGDSALYLCASSPRGGTRDSPLHFGNGTRLTVT.

In its sample, this clone was seen a few times. The chain combines TRBV13 with TRBJ1-1, with D possibly matching TRBD1 (5 bases). Germline-derived CDR1 and CDR2 are PRHDT and FYEKMQ (reference sequence). The V end lost 8 bases, the J end lost 0 bases, and 13 bases lay between the germline ends. CDR3 size: 14 residues. CDR3 residues: CASEVGQLNTEAFF. The CDR3 DNA sequence: TGTGCCAGCGAGGTGGGGCAGCTGAACACTGAAGCTTTCTTT. Using reference TRBV13 and TRBJ1-1 for the parts outside the CDR3, the full variable domain is AAGVIQSPRHLIKEKRETATLKCYPIPRHDTVYWYQQGPGQDPQFLISFYEKMQSDKGSIPDRFSAQQFSDYHSELNMSSLELGDSALYFCASEVGQLNTEAFFGQGTRLTVV.

The chain links TRBV9 to TRBJ2-1; TRBD2 aligns across 7 bases. The germline V gene has CDR1 SGDLS and CDR2 YYNGEE. The CDR3 sequence is 15 residues long. Losses at the gene ends were 0 bases for V and 7 bases for J; bases not matched to a gene: 7. CDR3 in amino acids: CASSVDSGLENEQFF. CDR3 DNA: TGTGCCAGCAGCGTAGACTCAGGACTAGAAAATGAGCAGTTCTTC.

This clone was picked up one time. This chain connects TRBV7-2 to TRBJ2-2; D possibly corresponds to TRBD2 (6 bases). The CDR3 runs to 18 residues. Per germline, CDR1 SGHTA and CDR2 FQGNSA. V was clipped by 0 bases and J by 0 bases, with 14 bases between them. CDR3 sequence (DNA): TGTGCCAGCAGCTTAGCGTGGGCAGGGAGGTCGAACACCGGGGAGCTGTTTTTT. Its protein product is CASSLAWAGRSNTGELFF. Complete variable domain (other parts from reference TRBV7-2 and TRBJ2-2): GAGVSQSPSNKVTEKGKDVELRCDPISGHTALYWYRQSLGQGLEFLIYFQGNSAPDKSGLPSDRFSAERTGGSVSTLTIQRTQQEDSAVYLCASSLAWAGRSNTGELFFGEGSRLTVL.

CDR3 loop: CATYRTGGVEQYF. DNA of the CDR3: TGTGCCACCTACCGGACAGGGGGGGTCGAGCAGTACTTC. The V gene is TRBV19, the J gene TRBJ2-7; 10 nucleotides agree with TRBD1. The germline V gene has CDR1 LNHDA and CDR2 SQIVND (reference sequence). J lost 6 bases, V lost 10 bases, and 9 bases had no gene match. The CDR3 has 13 residues.

V is TRBV29-1 and J is TRBJ1-1, with D unresolved. The CDR3 has 11 residues. CDR1 SQVTM and CDR2 ANQGSEA come from the germline V gene. V was clipped by 8 bases and J by 6 bases, with 13 bases between them. For the CDR3, the DNA is TGCAGCACTGGGGTTCGGGCTGAAGCTTTCTTT. It is translated as CSTGVRAEAFF.

V and J are TRBV7-9 and TRBJ2-7; the D gene is possibly TRBD2 (7 bases). V shed 5 bases and J shed 1 base, with 18 bases lying between them. Germline CDR1 and CDR2: SEHNR and FQNEAQ (reference sequence). This CDR3 comprises 16 residues. The chain's CDR3 is CASSRGAARGSYEQYF. DNA for the CDR3: TGTGCCAGCAGCCGGGGGGCGGCCCGGGGTTCCTACGAGCAGTACTTC. Full variable domain (rest looked up from reference TRBV7-9 and TRBJ2-7): DTGVSQNPRHKITKRGQNVTFRCDPISEHNRLYWYRQTLGQGPEFLTYFQNEAQLEKSRLLSDRFSAERPKGSFSTLEIQRTEQGDSAMYLCASSRGAARGSYEQYFGPGTRLTVT.

This chain joins TRBV30 and TRBJ1-1; D not resolved. The CDR3 is 13 amino acids. Trimming took off 3 bases at V and 1 base at J, with 9 bases between the two ends. Germline V CDR1 and CDR2: GTSNPN, SVGIG (reference sequence). The CDR3 protein is CAWRPGSNTEAFF. The CDR3 DNA reads TGTGCCTGGAGACCCGGCTCGAACACTGAAGCTTTCTTT.

This clone occurred a few times. This chain joins TRBV30 and TRBJ1-1; 7 bases match TRBD1. CDR1 is GTSNPN and CDR2 is SVGIG in the germline V gene (reference sequence). The CDR3 has 15 residues. Trimming at V came to 2 bases and at J to 1 base, leaving 7 bases not matched to a gene. DNA for the CDR3: TGTGCCTGGAGTAATCAGGGGGGTAGGAACACTGAAGCTTTCTTT. As protein: CAWSNQGGRNTEAFF.

The count of this clone is one. The V and J genes are TRBV2 and TRBJ2-7; D possibly matches TRBD1 or TRBD2 (5 bases each). This CDR3 has 14 residues. The germline V and J ends were trimmed by 6 bases and 3 bases, with 15 bases remaining between them. Germline V gene data show CDR1 as SNHLY and CDR2 as FYNNEI. The CDR3 nucleotides are TGTGCCAGCAGGGGGGACGGCTTACTCTACGAGCAGTACTTC. Protein: CASRGDGLLYEQYF.

This chain joins TRBV5-6 and TRBJ2-3; D uncertain. Germline V gene lookup returns CDR1 SGHDT and CDR2 YYEEEE. V was cut by 2 bases and J by 2 bases, with 0 bases left in between. The CDR3 contains 11 residues. As DNA, the CDR3 is TGTGCCAGCAGCTTCACAGATACGCAGTATTTT. The encoded protein is CASSFTDTQYF.

The genes are TRBV2 and TRBJ2-2, with D maybe TRBD1 (6 bases). The CDR3 is 15 residues long. Germline loops: CDR1 SNHLY, CDR2 FYNNEI. V was cut by 2 bases and J by 3 bases, with 10 bases left in between. This chain's CDR3 is CASSEQGRDTGELFF. DNA for the CDR3: TGTGCCAGCAGTGAACAGGGGCGCGACACCGGGGAGCTGTTTTTT.

Worth noting for this clone: This CDR3 is also generated by other DNA sequences in the sample. V and J are TRBV9 and TRBJ2-5; 10 bases line up with TRBD2. The V and J ends lost 0 bases and 4 bases, in that order; junction bases with no gene match: 3. The CDR3 covers 15 residues. Germline values: CDR1 SGDLS, CDR2 YYNGEE. CDR3 amino acids: CASSVAAGGRETQYF. In DNA, the CDR3 is TGTGCCAGCAGCGTAGCAGCGGGGGGGCGAGAGACCCAGTACTTC.

For this clone: Other DNA variants within this sample encode the same CDR3. The J gene is TRBJ2-5, the V gene TRBV9; 9 bases line up with TRBD2. This CDR3 has 15 residues. V dropped 0 bases and J dropped 4; count of bases not matched to a gene: 4. The germline V gene has CDR1 SGDLS and CDR2 YYNGEE. CDR3 region: CASSVAAGGRETQYF. CDR3 coding DNA: TGTGCCAGCAGCGTAGCAGCGGGGGGCCGAGAGACCCAGTACTTC.

The CDR3 loop reads CASSFVQHLMNTEAFF. The CDR3 nucleotides read TGTGCCAGCAGCTTTGTACAGCACCTTATGAACACTGAAGCTTTCTTT. V and J are TRBV5-6 and TRBJ1-1; D is uncertain. This CDR3 has 16 amino acids. Between the trimmed V and J ends, which lost 2 bases and 0 bases, there was a span of 14 bases. Germline CDR1 and CDR2: SGHDT and YYEEEE.

This clone appeared once. The chain combines TRBV6-1 with TRBJ2-7; weak D call: TRBD1 (5 bases). The CDR3 runs 15 residues. Germline V gene data show CDR1 as MNHNS and CDR2 as SASEGT. Between the trimmed V and J ends, which lost 1 base and 0 bases, there was a span of 10 bases. The CDR3 DNA follows: TGTGCCAGCAGTGAAGACAGGTTACTCTCCTACGAGCAGTACTTC. Amino acid sequence: CASSEDRLLSYEQYF.

The chain recombines TRBV5-1 with TRBJ1-2; TRBD1 matches at 10 bases. The trim removed 5 bases at V and 8 bases at J, leaving 12 bases unmatched. The CDR3 length is 15 residues. CDR1 is SGHRS and CDR2 is YFSETQ in the germline V gene. This chain's CDR3 is CASSSPGQGKGGYTF. The CDR3 DNA reads as TGCGCCAGCAGTTCTCCGGGACAGGGGAAGGGAGGCTACACCTTC.

This sequence joins TRBV15 and TRBJ2-3, with D uncertain. There are 14 residues in the CDR3. Trimming took off 3 bases at V and 0 bases at J, with 7 bases between the two ends. Germline V CDR1 and CDR2: LNHNV, YYDKDF (reference sequence). The CDR3 sequence: CATSRGSSTDTQYF. The CDR3 DNA follows: TGTGCCACCAGCAGGGGGTCCAGCACAGATACGCAGTATTTT.

The chain has TRBV6-5 and TRBJ2-7, with 8 bases aligning to TRBD1. Germline CDR1 is MNHEY and CDR2 is SVGAGI. The V and J ends lost 6 bases and 2 bases, in that order; junction bases with no gene match: 9. This CDR3 comprises 15 residues. The CDR3 DNA is TGTGCCAGCAGGAGGACAGGGAAAGTGGCCTACGAGCAGTACTTC. This gives the protein CASRRTGKVAYEQYF.

J is TRBJ2-7 and V is TRBV6-5; 10 bases are a match to TRBD1. The CDR3 covers 14 residues. J lost 4 bases, V lost 3 bases, and 3 bases had no gene match. Germline V gene sequence: CDR1 MNHEY, CDR2 SVGAGI. The CDR3 region is CASSYDRGPYEQYF. The CDR3 DNA reads as TGTGCCAGCAGTTATGACAGGGGGCCGTACGAGCAGTACTTC.

The V and J genes are TRBV30 and TRBJ1-2; tentatively, D is TRBD1 (6 bases). V lost 4 bases and J 3 bases, leaving 18 bases between the germline ends. Germline-derived CDR1 and CDR2 are GTSNPN and SVGIG (reference sequence). This CDR3 is 15 amino acids long. In DNA form, the CDR3 reads TGTGCCTGGACGGAGGGGGTTTCAAGACACTATGGCTACACCTTC. Translation gives CAWTEGVSRHYGYTF.

The chain uses TRBV21-1 and TRBJ1-1. TRBV21-1 is listed as a pseudogene. The CDR3 spans 12 residues. CDR3 residues: CASSKEDLEAFF. The CDR3 nucleotides read TGTGCCAGCAGCAAAGAGGATCTTGAAGCTTTCTTT.

This chain uses TRBV27 with TRBJ2-5; 10 bases align to TRBD1. The CDR3 contains 14 residues. Germline-derived CDR1 and CDR2 are MNHEY and SMNVEV (reference sequence). V lost 6 bases to trimming and J lost 5 bases; unmatched junction nucleotides: 6. CDR3 DNA: TGTGCCAGCAGACGACAGGGGGCTAGGGAGACCCAGTACTTC. Translated: CASRRQGARETQYF.

The gene calls are TRBV11-3 and TRBJ2-4; no clear D gene. The CDR3 spans 16 residues. The V gene lost 2 bases and the J gene lost 1 base, with 12 bases spanning the gap. Germline CDR1 is SGHNT and CDR2 is YENEEA. CDR3 bases: TGTGCCAGCAGCTTAAGAGGCCCTAATGCCAAAAACATTCAGTACTTC. Its protein is CASSLRGPNAKNIQYF.

The V gene is TRBV19, the J gene TRBJ1-4; D perhaps matches TRBD1 (5 bases). The CDR3 totals 15 residues. V was trimmed by 3 bases and J by 8 bases, leaving 16 bases between them. Germline lookup yields CDR1 LNHDA and CDR2 SQIVND (reference sequence). The CDR3 nucleotides read TGTGCCAGTAGTATTTTCTCATTCGGGGGGGAAAAACTGTTTTTT. This encodes CASSIFSFGGEKLFF.

This clone was counted a single time. This chain uses TRBV5-6 with TRBJ1-1; D not resolved. Trimming stripped 0 bases from V and 10 bases from J, with 10 bases between. CDR1 is SGHDT, CDR2 YYEEEE, per germline. The CDR3 has 12 amino acids. DNA for the CDR3: TGTGCCAGCAGCTTGGTGGGGAATGGAGCTTTCTTT. It codes for CASSLVGNGAFF.

V and J are TRBV5-1 and TRBJ1-1; D possibly corresponds to TRBD1 (6 bases). The CDR3 is 13 residues long. The V gene lost 0 bases and the J gene lost 3 bases, with 6 bases spanning the gap. Germline V gene data show CDR1 as SGHRS and CDR2 as YFSETQ. CDR3 protein: CASSLDRDTEAFF. CDR3 DNA: TGCGCCAGCAGCTTGGACAGGGACACTGAAGCTTTCTTT.

The chain joins TRBV19 to TRBJ2-2; 10 bases match TRBD1. Germline trimming cut 4 bases from V and 2 bases from J; bases unmatched to any gene: 7. The CDR3 spans 17 residues. CDR1 and CDR2 from the germline V gene are LNHDA and SQIVND (reference sequence). The CDR3 loop is CASSTAGTGVNTGELFF. The DNA of the CDR3 is TGTGCCAGTAGTACAGCCGGGACAGGGGTTAACACCGGGGAGCTGTTTTTT.

The genes are TRBV15 and TRBJ1-1, with D tentatively TRBD1 (6 bases). Trimming cost V 0 bases and J 4 bases, with 12 bases left between them. CDR1 and CDR2 from the germline V gene are LNHNV and YYDKDF (reference sequence). This CDR3 comprises 15 residues. The CDR3 region has the DNA TGTGCCACCAGCAGAGATCCGGGGGCGGGCACTGAAGCTTTCTTT. This codes for CATSRDPGAGTEAFF.

V gene TRBV12-5 combines with J gene TRBJ2-7, with a weak D call TRBD1 (6 bases). Germline V gives CDR1 LGHNT, CDR2 FRNRAP. V dropped 1 base and J dropped 4 bases, with 8 bases sitting between them. This CDR3 comprises 13 residues. As DNA, the CDR3 is TGTGCTAGTGGTTTGGCCAGGGGTTACGAGCAGTACTTC. Protein sequence: CASGLARGYEQYF.

As DNA, the CDR3 is TGTGCCAGTAGTATTTCTTCAGGGGGAAATCAGCCCCAGCATTTT. Its translation: CASSISSGGNQPQHF. The chain joins TRBV19 to TRBJ1-5; TRBD1 matches at 7 bases. J lost 4 bases, V lost 3 bases, and 6 bases had no gene match. Per the germline V gene, CDR1 is LNHDA and CDR2 is SQIVND (reference sequence). CDR3 length: 15 amino acids.